These 31 T cell receptor beta chains share one sample of origin, sequenced in a study of shared clonotypes between healthy human individuals. Measured with immunoSEQ multiplex PCR; TCRdb has only the in-frame clones, and not every one. This table has roughly 2.1 million clones, about 92% appearing once. Naive-designated CD8 cells lacked CD45RO, were positively enriched for CCR7, and omitted terminally differentiated effector memory CD45RA+ cells. Sample: naive CD8+ T cells from PBMCs. These receptors came from a man younger than 30 in good health. Some clones in this sample may be carry-over from other donors' samples.

This chain uses TRBV5-1 with TRBJ2-1; D may match TRBD1 or TRBD2 (6 bases each). The length of the CDR3 is 12 residues. Germline V gene sequence: CDR1 SGHRS, CDR2 YFSETQ. V was trimmed by 7 bases and J by 5 bases, leaving 10 bases between them. The CDR3 DNA is TGCGCCAGCGGAAGGGGGGACAATGAGCAGTTCTTC. This gives the protein CASGRGDNEQFF.

This clone was seen once. J is TRBJ2-3 and V is TRBV7-3; D is perhaps TRBD1 (6 bases). Trimming shortened V by 5 bases and J by 1 base, and 19 bases separated the two germline ends. CDR3 size: 17 residues. Germline CDR1 is SGHTA and CDR2 is FQGTGA. CDR3 bases: TGTGCCAGCAGCCCGACCTGGGGGCTAGGTCGCACAGATACGCAGTATTTT. As protein: CASSPTWGLGRTDTQYF.

The chain links TRBV19 to TRBJ2-1; tentatively, D is TRBD2 (6 bases). V lost 3 bases to trimming and J lost 0 bases, with 9 bases between them. From germline, CDR1 is LNHDA and CDR2 SQIVND (reference sequence). CDR3 length equals 15 residues. In nucleotides, the CDR3 is TGTGCCAGTAGTATCCGCGGGGCCTCCTACAATGAGCAGTTCTTC. Its translation: CASSIRGASYNEQFF.

The CDR3 DNA reads TGTGCCAGCAGCCCACGGGCGGGGGTGGAAGCTTTCTTT. As protein: CASSPRAGVEAFF. V usage is TRBV27 and J usage is TRBJ1-1; D is perhaps TRBD1 (5 bases). The CDR3 is made up of 13 amino acids. CDR1 MNHEY and CDR2 SMNVEV come from the germline V gene (reference sequence). Trimming shortened V by 6 bases and J by 8 bases, and 16 bases separated the two germline ends.

In the case of this clone: The junction differs from germline at one of its ends, possibly a read error. The chain links TRBV19 to TRBJ2-1; the D is unclear. The CDR3 consists of 13 residues. CDR1 and CDR2 from the germline V gene are LNHDA and SQIVND (reference sequence). This CDR3 is CASSIYQYNEQFF. The DNA for the CDR3 is TGTGCCAGCAGTATTTATCAGTACAATGAGCAGTTCTTC.

The J gene is TRBJ2-7, the V gene TRBV19; the match to TRBD2 covers 9 bases. V dropped 6 bases and J dropped 0; count of bases not matched to a gene: 6. The CDR3 is 15 amino acids. Germline lookup yields CDR1 LNHDA and CDR2 SQIVND (reference sequence). As DNA, the CDR3 is TGTGCCAGTAGGGAGCGGGGGGCTTACTCCTACGAGCAGTACTTC. Translation: CASRERGAYSYEQYF.

The chain carries TRBV18 and TRBJ1-5; perhaps TRBD1 as D (6 bases). The CDR3 runs 16 residues. CDR1 and CDR2 from the germline V gene are KGHSH and LQKENI. V was pared by 5 bases and J by 0 bases, with 14 bases between. CDR3 in amino acids: CASSAARDTSNQPQHF. CDR3 in DNA: TGTGCCAGCTCAGCCGCCCGGGACACTAGCAATCAGCCCCAGCATTTT.

The V and J genes are TRBV12-5 and TRBJ2-5, with a possible D match to TRBD1 (8 bases). This CDR3 contains 20 residues. Germline lookup yields CDR1 LGHNT and CDR2 FRNRAP. V lost 5 bases and J lost 1, with 29 bases in between. CDR3 protein: CASGGGVYGQGSSPQETQYF. As DNA, the CDR3 is TGTGCTAGTGGTGGGGGGGTATACGGACAGGGATCCTCCCCCCAAGAGACCCAGTACTTC.

On this clone: The sample contains more than one DNA sequence encoding this CDR3. The gene calls are TRBV27 and TRBJ2-3; D gene unclear. This CDR3 has 12 amino acids. Germline loops: CDR1 MNHEY, CDR2 SMNVEV (reference sequence). Trimming shortened V by 6 bases and J by 5 bases, and 9 bases separated the two germline ends. The CDR3 DNA is TGTGCCAGCAGCTTAGGGCGAGATACGCAGTATTTT. It translates to CASSLGRDTQYF.

The chain's CDR3 is CATLDQNTEAFF. The CDR3 DNA is TGTGCCACTCTTGACCAAAACACTGAAGCTTTCTTT. This chain uses TRBV19 with TRBJ1-1; no clear D gene. From germline, CDR1 is LNHDA and CDR2 SQIVND (reference sequence). The ends were cut back, 10 bases at V and 2 bases at J, with 11 bases in the middle. The length of the CDR3 is 12 residues.

V gene TRBV11-2 combines with J gene TRBJ2-1, with a possible D match to TRBD2 (6 bases). CDR1 SGHAT and CDR2 FQNNGV come from the germline V gene. There are 12 residues in the CDR3. Trimming stripped 5 bases from V and 10 bases from J, with 12 bases between. Here the CDR3 DNA reads TGTGCCAGCAGCCATAGCGGAGGGGAGCAGTTCTTC. It codes for CASSHSGGEQFF.

This clone was picked up one time. V is TRBV5-6 and J is TRBJ2-7; tentative D call: TRBD1 (6 bases). The length of the CDR3 is 15 residues. The V end was cut by 4 bases, the J end by 0 bases, with 14 bases between. Germline assignment: CDR1 SGHDT and CDR2 YYEEEE. For the CDR3, the DNA is TGTGCCAGCAGCCCTCGGGACAAGAGCTCCTACGAGCAGTACTTC. It yields the protein CASSPRDKSSYEQYF.

This sequence joins TRBV7-9 and TRBJ1-1; D unclear. Germline V gene sequence: CDR1 SEHNR, CDR2 FQNEAQ (reference sequence). The CDR3 length is 18 residues. Trimming removed 1 base from V and 1 base from J, with 19 bases in between. CDR3 bases: TGTGCCAGCAGCTTAGTTGGGTTGGGGAGCGGTGCGAACACTGAAGCTTTCTTT. Protein: CASSLVGLGSGANTEAFF.

The count of this clone is one. J is TRBJ2-1 and V is TRBV11-2, with TRBD2 as a possible D gene (6 bases). CDR1 SGHAT and CDR2 FQNNGV come from the germline V gene. V lost 1 base and J 2 bases, leaving 18 bases between the germline ends. The CDR3 totals 18 residues. CDR3 sequence: CASSLAVVLRETYNEQFF. The DNA of the CDR3 is TGTGCCAGCAGCTTAGCTGTGGTGTTGCGGGAAACCTACAATGAGCAGTTCTTC.

The chain joins TRBV28 to TRBJ2-2, with D perhaps being TRBD1 or TRBD2 (5 bases each). The CDR3 is 16 residues long. Trimming removed 2 bases from V and 4 bases from J, with 14 bases in between. CDR1 MDHEN and CDR2 SYDVKM come from the germline V gene. CDR3 residues: CASSLLGTRSTGELFF. CDR3 DNA sequence: TGTGCCAGCAGTTTACTAGGGACGAGGAGCACCGGGGAGCTGTTTTTT.

The rearrangement joins TRBV9 to TRBJ1-1; 8 bases agree with TRBD1. The trim removed 4 bases at V and 0 bases at J, leaving 14 bases unmatched. CDR1 is SGDLS, CDR2 YYNGEE, per germline. The length of the CDR3 is 18 residues. The CDR3 nucleotides read TGTGCCAGCAGCCCATCTGGGACAGGTATAGGGATGAACACTGAAGCTTTCTTT. Protein product: CASSPSGTGIGMNTEAFF.

This clone was seen just once. The chain recombines TRBV30 with TRBJ1-2; a weak D match, TRBD1 (5 bases). V was clipped by 5 bases and J by 10 bases, with 17 bases between them. The CDR3 runs 12 residues. CDR1 and CDR2 (germline): GTSNPN, SVGIG (reference sequence). The CDR3 DNA sequence: TGTGCCTGGGAGGGTTTTGCGGGGGACTACACCTTC. It is translated as CAWEGFAGDYTF.

This chain uses TRBV7-2 with TRBJ2-2; D gene ambiguous. Germline CDR1 reads SGHTA; CDR2 reads FQGNSA. CDR3 length equals 14 residues. The V end was cut by 4 bases, the J end by 3 bases, with 9 bases between. The CDR3 DNA is TGTGCCAGCAGCTCCCCACCCTACACCGGGGAGCTGTTTTTT. It specifies CASSSPPYTGELFF.

This clone was counted once. Here the CDR3 DNA reads TGTGCCAGCAGCGAGGGACCCGCGTCCTACGAGCAGTACTTC. Its translation is CASSEGPASYEQYF. The chain links TRBV9 to TRBJ2-7, with D perhaps assigned TRBD1 or TRBD2 (5 bases each). The ends were cut back, 3 bases at V and 1 base at J, with 11 bases in the middle. CDR1 SGDLS and CDR2 YYNGEE come from the germline V gene. The CDR3 runs to 14 residues.

The chain recombines TRBV5-6 with TRBJ2-7; TRBD2 matches 14 bases. Germline loops: CDR1 SGHDT, CDR2 YYEEEE. The CDR3 has 16 amino acids. The trim removed 4 bases at V and 4 bases at J, leaving 7 bases unmatched. The CDR3: CASSGQTSGRAYEQYF. CDR3 nucleotide sequence: TGTGCCAGCAGCGGGCAGACTAGCGGGAGGGCTTACGAGCAGTACTTC.

The rearrangement links TRBV5-5 to TRBJ2-5, with 9 positions matching TRBD2. The CDR3 totals 17 residues. Germline CDR1 reads SGHKS; CDR2 reads YYEKEE (reference sequence). V dropped 4 bases and J dropped 3; count of bases not matched to a gene: 13. DNA of the CDR3: TGTGCCAGCAGCACCGGACTAGCGCACCCCTCAGAAGAGACCCAGTACTTC. It encodes CASSTGLAHPSEETQYF.

V and J are TRBV5-1 and TRBJ2-1; TRBD2 matches 8 bases. The CDR3 runs to 16 residues. Trimming cost V 3 bases and J 4 bases; bases outside gene matches: 9. Germline CDR1 and CDR2: SGHRS and YFSETQ. The chain's CDR3 is CASSSPGIAGYNEQFF. The CDR3 bases are TGCGCCAGCAGCTCCCCGGGAATAGCGGGATACAATGAGCAGTTCTTC.

The V call is TRBV7-2, the J call TRBJ2-2, with TRBD2 identical over 9 bases. V lost 11 bases, J lost 3 bases, and 4 bases stayed unmatched. CDR3 length: 13 residues. CDR1 SGHTA and CDR2 FQGNSA come from the germline V gene. CDR3 region: CAHSGRYTGELFF. For the CDR3, the DNA is TGTGCCCATAGCGGGAGATACACCGGGGAGCTGTTTTTT.

The chain links TRBV7-2 to TRBJ2-5, with 7 bases identical to TRBD2. There are 14 residues in the CDR3. CDR1 is SGHTA, CDR2 FQGNSA, per germline. V lost 5 bases and J lost 5; bases outside the gene matches: 8. The CDR3 DNA reads as TGTGCCAGCAGCCCCGAGCGGGAAAGGGAGACCCAGTACTTC. It translates to CASSPERERETQYF.

On this clone: The identical CDR3 is also encoded by other nucleotide sequences in the sample. The chain carries TRBV19 and TRBJ1-5, with 8 bases aligning to TRBD1. This CDR3 region has 15 residues. J gave up 2 bases and V 3 bases, and 3 bases lay outside the gene matches. Germline loops: CDR1 LNHDA, CDR2 SQIVND (reference sequence). The CDR3 DNA sequence: TGTGCCAGTAGTATGGACAGGGAAGGCAATCAGCCCCAGCATTTT. It codes for CASSMDREGNQPQHF.

V usage is TRBV7-9 and J usage is TRBJ1-1, with 9 nucleotides matching TRBD1. J gave up 1 base and V 10 bases, and 10 bases lay outside the gene matches. From germline, CDR1 is SEHNR and CDR2 FQNEAQ (reference sequence). The CDR3 has 15 residues. Here the CDR3 DNA reads TGTGCCACCTACCAGACAGGGGGTGGGAACACTGAAGCTTTCTTT. Translation gives CATYQTGGGNTEAFF.

The gene calls are TRBV10-2 and TRBJ1-5; 7 positions match TRBD1. Looked up from germline, CDR1 is WSHSY and CDR2 is SAAADI. This CDR3 contains 14 residues. V shed 7 bases and J 6 bases; nucleotides not matched to a gene: 9. In nucleotides, the CDR3 is TGCGCCAGCACCAAGACAGGGTCCGGTCAGCCCCAGCATTTT. It encodes CASTKTGSGQPQHF.

Points on this clone: In the same sample, other DNA sequences code for this CDR3. The chain is built from TRBV5-1 and TRBJ2-5, with 9 bases aligning to TRBD1. Unmatched junction bases numbered 6, after V lost 4 bases and J lost 5 bases. Looked up from germline, CDR1 is SGHRS and CDR2 is YFSETQ. CDR3 length: 14 amino acids. The CDR3 sequence: CASSLGQGRETQYF. For the CDR3, the DNA is TGCGCCAGCAGCCTGGGACAGGGTAGGGAGACCCAGTACTTC.

Of note for this clone: This same CDR3 is encoded by further DNA sequences in the sample. The chain recombines TRBV9 with TRBJ2-5, with 8 bases lining up with TRBD1. V shed 0 bases and J 1 base; nucleotides not matched to a gene: 2. This CDR3 is built from 15 residues. The germline V gene has CDR1 SGDLS and CDR2 YYNGEE. CDR3 DNA: TGTGCCAGCAGCGTAGGTGGACAGGGCCAAGAGACCCAGTACTTC. Protein sequence: CASSVGGQGQETQYF.

This chain joins TRBV28 and TRBJ1-6, with D possibly being TRBD1 (6 bases). The CDR3 length is 18 residues. Germline V lookup: CDR1 MDHEN, CDR2 SYDVKM. Trimming stripped 6 bases from V and 9 bases from J, with 27 bases between. DNA of the CDR3: TGTGCCAGCAGGCCCGTCCTCCGGGACAAGGGGAGCCGTTCACCCCTCCACTTT. This encodes CASRPVLRDKGSRSPLHF.

The gene calls are TRBV4-1 and TRBJ1-4, with D uncertain. Germline V lookup: CDR1 MGHRA, CDR2 YSYEKL. The V and J ends lost 0 bases and 10 bases respectively, with 15 bases between them. The length of the CDR3 is 15 residues. The CDR3 loop reads CASSQETSGQRKLFF. CDR3 nucleotides: TGCGCCAGCAGCCAAGAAACTTCCGGCCAGCGAAAACTGTTTTTT.